The entry below gives a single T cell receptor (beta chain) sequence along with its context. There is no known antigen for this receptor. No clone much larger than this one lies a single base away; base qualities are absent. TCRbeta CDR3 regions were amplified from genomic DNA by means of the immunoSEQ Assay, a bias-controlled multiplex PCR. As for how the authors treated the data: The number of nucleated cells in each sample was estimated from the amplification of reference gene primers within the assay. Sequence reads were collapsed and filtered to measure the absolute abundance of every unique TCRbeta CDR3 rearrangement. For each sample, productive Simpson clonality was calculated as the square root of Simpson's diversity index across productive rearrangements. The source is immuneACCESS, and TCRdb retained only in-frame sequences with V and J called. Part of the clones is not carried over; for the studies checked, unresolved V genes explain less than half of this, and the remainder is unexplained. V, J and clone size were drawn from that table, and D and trimming were deduced from the DNA. Within this sample are roughly 250,000 clones, with about nine tenths of them counted one time only. The ten largest clonotypes hold roughly 6% of the sample.

This entry is derived from a study of blood T cell repertoires in COVID-19 (dated by TCRdb to the early 2020s). With respect to the entire study: Collaborator samples came from the United States, Italy and Spain and covered acute and convalescent phases of COVID-19. The prospective study material was composed of cDNA or gDNA derived from T cells, B-cell-depleted T cells, or PBMCs. Samples were obtained from the ongoing ImmuneRACE study (first 160 participants) and from about 1,300 subjects provided by 6 global collaborators. Subjects who had been exposed to COVID-19, were actively infected with it, or had recovered from it provided the deeply sampled blood TCRbeta repertoires that made up the dataset. Sample metadata almost always included a de-identified subject ID, COVID-19 status, age in years and sex. Where available, HLA class I and class II types were taken from metadata supplied by the sample provider and were not determined by assay-based typing. A freely available public database, intended as a resource for researchers studying the immune response to SARS-CoV-2, is where the repertoires were released.

Paper-wide results and their limitations: The quantity of clinical and demographic metadata differed by source and by participant and was supplied without curation.

At the junction V is shortened by 3 bases and J by 3 bases, with 12 bases in between. The CDR3 goes from the cysteine to the phenylalanine over 14 residues. Just CDR3 DNA is preserved here, 42 bases in frame from base 1. Via the germline V gene, CDR1 is KGHSH and CDR2 LQKENI. Participants in the prospective study were aged 18 to 89 years, lived in over 20 United States geographic areas, and enrolled through a virtual design. In the prospective study, participants were assigned to cohorts based on the clinical history participants reported in a screening survey and a study questionnaire. Each participant in the prospective study had whole blood, serum and a nasopharyngeal or oropharyngeal swab collected by mobile phlebotomists. Over an approximately 2-month period, participants in the prospective study had the option of providing additional blood draws and questionnaires. Before DNA extraction, prospective study blood samples were shipped either frozen or at room temperature.

Sample: PBMCs or T cells enriched from blood (not recorded which). Recombination joined TRBV18 with TRBJ2-7; a confident D gene designation cannot be given. This receptor was taken from a woman under 40 with acute COVID-19. Read as DNA, the sequence is TGTGCCAGCTCACCCGACTTCAACGTCTACGAGCAGTACTTC. The resulting protein is CASSPDFNVYEQYF.